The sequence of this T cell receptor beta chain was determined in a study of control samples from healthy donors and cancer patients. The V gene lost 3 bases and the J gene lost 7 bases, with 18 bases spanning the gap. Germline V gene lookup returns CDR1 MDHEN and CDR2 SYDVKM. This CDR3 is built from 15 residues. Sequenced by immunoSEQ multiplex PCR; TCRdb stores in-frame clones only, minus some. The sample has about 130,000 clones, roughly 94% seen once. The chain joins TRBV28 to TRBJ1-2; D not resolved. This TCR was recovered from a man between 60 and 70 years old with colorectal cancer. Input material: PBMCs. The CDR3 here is CASSFNVRGGAGYTF. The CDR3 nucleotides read TGTGCCAGCAGTTTTAACGTGAGAGGCGGTGCTGGCTACACCTTC.